The next 26 T cell receptor beta chains were all read from a single sample in a study of cytomegalovirus exposure and HLA in healthy donors. Use of 60 Vbeta and 13 Jbeta primers characterized the PCR. Sequencing was performed with immunoSEQ multiplex PCR; in TCRdb, only in-frame clones are kept and a portion is missing. Here the sample spans some 170,000 clones, roughly 80% being singletons. Sequencing input: PBMCs. The receptors here all came from a man aged 40-49 years in good health and CMV-seronegative.

The J gene is TRBJ1-1, the V gene TRBV7-9, with TRBD1 identical over 10 bases. The ends lost 4 bases at V and 4 bases at J; junction bases unmatched: 6. The CDR3 has 15 residues. Germline CDR1 and CDR2: SEHNR and FQNEAQ (reference sequence). CDR3 sequence reads: CASSSDRGQSTEAFF. As DNA, the CDR3 is TGTGCCAGCAGCTCCGACAGGGGGCAGAGCACTGAAGCTTTCTTT. The full variable domain, in which reference TRBV7-9 and TRBJ1-1 provide the parts outside the CDR3, is DTGVSQNPRHKITKRGQNVTFRCDPISEHNRLYWYRQTLGQGPEFLTYFQNEAQLEKSRLLSDRFSAERPKGSFSTLEIQRTEQGDSAMYLCASSSDRGQSTEAFFGQGTRLTVV.

The DNA of the CDR3 is TGTGCCACCTCCCTTAGCGGGGGCACAGATACGCAGTATTTT. Protein: CATSLSGGTDTQYF. This chain connects TRBV10-3 to TRBJ2-3; 8 nucleotides align to TRBD2. The junction had 7 bases not matched to a gene; V was cut back by 10 bases and J by 1 base. The germline V gene encodes CDR1 ENHRY and CDR2 SYGVKD. The CDR3 has 14 amino acids.

CDR3 region: CASSQDAVGGSTDTQYF. DNA for the CDR3: TGTGCCAGCAGCCAAGATGCCGTCGGGGGAAGCACAGATACGCAGTATTTT. The chain couples TRBV4-2 to TRBJ2-3; maybe TRBD2 (6 bases). Germline values: CDR1 LGHNA, CDR2 YNFKEQ. CDR3 length: 17 amino acids. V shed 0 bases and J shed 0 bases, with 13 bases lying between them.

The V call is TRBV27, the J call TRBJ2-5; 12 bases map to TRBD2. The V and J ends lost 7 bases and 5 bases, in that order; junction bases with no gene match: 5. Germline loops: CDR1 MNHEY, CDR2 SMNVEV (reference sequence). There are 14 residues in the CDR3. CDR3 sequence: CASKRLAGEETQYF. CDR3 DNA sequence: TGTGCCAGCAAGAGACTAGCGGGGGAGGAGACCCAGTACTTC.

This chain joins TRBV19 and TRBJ2-3; TRBD2 is a possible D gene (6 bases). The CDR3 loop spans 15 amino acids. Trimming took off 4 bases at V and 5 bases at J, with 16 bases between the two ends. The germline V gene encodes CDR1 LNHDA and CDR2 SQIVND (reference sequence). DNA of the CDR3: TGTGCCAGTAGTAGAGGAGGGGCTGGGGAAGATACGCAGTATTTT. Its translation is CASSRGGAGEDTQYF.

V usage is TRBV6-4 and J usage is TRBJ2-7, with TRBD1 matching over 7 bases. V shed 6 bases and J 3 bases; nucleotides not matched to a gene: 8. Germline V gene sequence: CDR1 MRHNA, CDR2 SNTAGT. The CDR3 runs to 14 residues. CDR3 in DNA: TGTGCCAGCAGCTATGGGACAGTTTTCTACGAGCAGTACTTC. The encoded protein is CASSYGTVFYEQYF.

The CDR3 DNA follows: TGTGCCAGCAGCTTACGGGGCTACAATGAGCAGTTCTTC. Translating gives CASSLRGYNEQFF. The chain is built from TRBV7-9 and TRBJ2-1; perhaps TRBD2 as D (5 bases). The CDR3 runs to 13 residues. V was shortened by 2 bases and J by 3 bases, with 5 bases between the two germline ends. Germline assignment: CDR1 SEHNR and CDR2 FQNEAQ (reference sequence). The entire variable domain, with the rest obtained from reference TRBV7-9 and TRBJ2-1, is as follows: DTGVSQNPRHKITKRGQNVTFRCDPISEHNRLYWYRQTLGQGPEFLTYFQNEAQLEKSRLLSDRFSAERPKGSFSTLEIQRTEQGDSAMYLCASSLRGYNEQFFGPGTRLTVL.

The chain recombines TRBV18 with TRBJ1-1; 8 bases map to TRBD1. Germline trimming cut 3 bases from V and 1 base from J; bases unmatched to any gene: 10. The CDR3 is 17 amino acids. Germline V gives CDR1 KGHSH, CDR2 LQKENI. The chain's CDR3 is CASSPDRGGGRNTEAFF. CDR3 in DNA: TGTGCCAGCTCACCCGACAGGGGAGGGGGCCGGAACACTGAAGCTTTCTTT.

CDR3 nucleotide sequence: TGCGCCAGCAGCCCATCCTCCTACGAGCAGTACTTC. Translating it yields CASSPSSYEQYF. This chain connects TRBV5-1 to TRBJ2-7, with D hard to call. Germline V lookup: CDR1 SGHRS, CDR2 YFSETQ. V was clipped by 4 bases and J by 0 bases, with 5 bases between them. This CDR3 is built from 12 residues.

The V and J genes are TRBV4-3 and TRBJ2-3; TRBD1 matches at 11 bases. The CDR3 covers 17 residues. The germline gives CDR1 LGHNA, CDR2 YSLEER. The V segment lost 0 bases and the J segment 4 bases; nucleotides outside the gene matches: 6. The CDR3 protein is CASSQDRTGGTADTQYF. CDR3 DNA sequence: TGCGCCAGCAGCCAAGATAGGACAGGGGGCACGGCAGATACGCAGTATTTT.

J is TRBJ2-5 and V is TRBV27; a weak D match, TRBD1 (5 bases). V was pared by 4 bases and J by 2 bases, with 14 bases between. The CDR3 loop spans 15 amino acids. The germline gives CDR1 MNHEY, CDR2 SMNVEV (reference sequence). Written as DNA, the CDR3 is TGTGCCAGCAGTTCTAGTTGGGGCCTACAAGAGACCCAGTACTTC. It translates to CASSSSWGLQETQYF.

This chain joins TRBV30 and TRBJ2-3, with a weak D call TRBD1 (6 bases). This CDR3 has 14 residues. CDR1 is GTSNPN and CDR2 is SVGIG in the germline V gene (reference sequence). Trimming removed 3 bases at V and 2 bases at J, with 12 bases between. The CDR3 DNA reads as TGTGCCTGGAGATTGGGGGCCTCCACAGATACGCAGTATTTT. This sequence encodes CAWRLGASTDTQYF.

The J gene is TRBJ2-7, the V gene TRBV27; a weak D match, TRBD2 (6 bases). This CDR3 contains 13 residues. V lost 0 bases and J lost 4, with 7 bases in between. CDR1 is MNHEY and CDR2 is SMNVEV in the germline V gene (reference sequence). For the CDR3, the DNA is TGTGCCAGCAGTTTATCGGGAGGATACGAGCAGTACTTC. This encodes CASSLSGGYEQYF.

This chain connects TRBV6-1 to TRBJ1-2, with a tentative D call TRBD1 (5 bases). The CDR3 spans 13 residues. Per the germline V gene, CDR1 is MNHNS and CDR2 is SASEGT. V was clipped by 10 bases and J by 4 bases, with 16 bases between them. CDR3 amino acids: CATTTGLLYGYTF. The CDR3 region has the DNA TGTGCCACTACCACAGGTCTTCTCTATGGCTACACCTTC.

The rearrangement uses TRBV18 and TRBJ1-3; D remains unclear. CDR1 is KGHSH, CDR2 LQKENI, per germline. The CDR3 covers 16 residues. V dropped 3 bases and J dropped 4 bases, with 16 bases sitting between them. DNA of the CDR3: TGTGCCAGCTCACCTCAACGGGGATCGGCAGGAAACACCATATATTTT. It encodes CASSPQRGSAGNTIYF.

The chain links TRBV7-3 to TRBJ2-5; 9 positions agree with TRBD2. Germline trimming cut 3 bases from V and 4 bases from J; bases unmatched to any gene: 6. There are 15 residues in the CDR3. Germline V gene data show CDR1 as SGHTA and CDR2 as FQGTGA. The CDR3 is CASSFSGGGRETQYF. Here the CDR3 DNA reads TGTGCCAGCAGCTTTAGCGGGGGTGGTAGAGAGACCCAGTACTTC.

This clone was seen just once. The chain links TRBV7-2 to TRBJ1-1, with a possible D match to TRBD1 (5 bases). The ends were cut back, 5 bases at V and 2 bases at J, with 9 bases in the middle. This CDR3 comprises 13 residues. Per the germline V gene, CDR1 is SGHTA and CDR2 is FQGNSA. The DNA of the CDR3 is TGTGCCAGCAGCCTACAGGTAAACACTGAAGCTTTCTTT. It encodes CASSLQVNTEAFF.

The J gene is TRBJ2-1, the V gene TRBV28, with D possibly being TRBD2 (7 bases). Trimming left V 10 bases short and J 8 bases short, with 21 bases between. The CDR3 spans 14 residues. Germline CDR1 reads MDHEN; CDR2 reads SYDVKM. CDR3: CAIAGALYPHEQFF. The CDR3, as DNA: TGTGCCATTGCGGGGGCGCTTTACCCCCATGAGCAGTTCTTC.

A few counts support this clone. The J gene is TRBJ2-5, the V gene TRBV7-9; possible D gene TRBD2, 5 bases. The CDR3 is 15 residues long. V dropped 4 bases and J dropped 0 bases, with 12 bases sitting between them. Germline assignment: CDR1 SEHNR and CDR2 FQNEAQ (reference sequence). CDR3: CASSSQGLDQETQYF. For the CDR3, the DNA is TGTGCCAGCAGCTCACAAGGACTGGACCAAGAGACCCAGTACTTC. Based on the CDR3 plus reference TRBV7-9 and TRBJ2-5, the full variable domain is DTGVSQNPRHKITKRGQNVTFRCDPISEHNRLYWYRQTLGQGPEFLTYFQNEAQLEKSRLLSDRFSAERPKGSFSTLEIQRTEQGDSAMYLCASSSQGLDQETQYFGPGTRLLVL.

The rearrangement uses TRBV6-4 and TRBJ2-1; TRBD2 agrees at 10 bases. With V trimmed by 5 bases and J by 7 bases, 8 bases remained unmatched. Germline lookup yields CDR1 MRHNA and CDR2 SNTAGT. The CDR3 sequence is 15 residues long. The CDR3 reads CASSPSGGAENEQFF. The CDR3 nucleotides read TGTGCCAGCAGTCCTAGCGGGGGAGCTGAGAATGAGCAGTTCTTC.

The chain is built from TRBV7-2 and TRBJ2-7, with D perhaps matching TRBD2 (6 bases). Germline CDR1 SGHTA, CDR2 FQGNSA. CDR3 length: 19 residues. V lost 4 bases to trimming and J lost 2 bases, with 27 bases between them. CDR3 coding DNA: TGTGCCAGCAGCTCACCTAGCGTAGGGCCCGCTCAAGGAACCTACGAGCAGTACTTC. Amino acids: CASSSPSVGPAQGTYEQYF.

This chain uses TRBV5-1 with TRBJ2-7; 9 bases match TRBD1. V was pared by 1 base and J by 6 bases, with 8 bases of the junction left unmatched. The CDR3 is 15 residues long. CDR1 is SGHRS and CDR2 is YFSETQ in the germline V gene. The CDR3 region is CASSLFLGQGSEQYF. CDR3 sequence (DNA): TGCGCCAGCAGCTTGTTTTTGGGACAGGGTTCCGAGCAGTACTTC.

The chain has TRBV30 and TRBJ1-6; D not resolved. V was clipped by 0 bases and J by 8 bases, with 11 bases between them. Germline loops: CDR1 GTSNPN, CDR2 SVGIG (reference sequence). The CDR3 runs to 14 residues. The CDR3 coding sequence is TGTGCCTGGAGTGTAGGCGGGCCCCATTCACCCCTCCACTTT. Its protein product is CAWSVGGPHSPLHF.

Remarks on this clone: Relative to the germline gene, one junction end is altered; a read error may explain this. The chain joins TRBV7-7 to TRBJ2-2; weak D call: TRBD2 (5 bases). The CDR3 sequence is 13 residues long. Germline-derived CDR1 and CDR2 are SSHAT and FNYEAQ (reference sequence). CDR3 sequence: CASSLKGAGELFF. For the CDR3, the DNA is TGTGCTAGCAGCTTAAAGGGAGCCGGGGAGCTGTTTTTT.

This chain links TRBV7-2 with TRBJ1-5; D may be TRBD1 (6 bases). V was clipped by 5 bases and J by 0 bases, with 11 bases between them. Germline CDR1 reads SGHTA; CDR2 reads FQGNSA. The CDR3 has 15 residues. The CDR3 loop reads CASSNREYSNQPQHF. The CDR3 bases are TGTGCCAGCAGCAACAGGGAATATAGCAATCAGCCCCAGCATTTT.

The chain is built from TRBV28 and TRBJ1-3; 7 bases line up with TRBD1. J gave up 1 base and V 0 bases, and 3 bases lay outside the gene matches. Germline CDR1 is MDHEN and CDR2 is SYDVKM. This CDR3 has 16 residues. In nucleotides, the CDR3 is TGTGCCAGCAGTTTATGGGCAGGGGGATCTGGAAACACCATATATTTT. It codes for CASSLWAGGSGNTIYF.